The text below deals with one T cell receptor (beta chain). Per germline, CDR1 PRHDT and CDR2 FYEKMQ (reference sequence). The CDR3 runs 13 residues. The trim removed 5 bases at V and 12 bases at J, leaving 10 bases unmatched. This specimen belongs to a study of cytomegalovirus exposure and HLA in healthy donors. The study ran its PCR with 60 Vbeta and 13 Jbeta primers. The repertoire was sequenced with immunoSEQ multiplex PCR; TCRdb's copy has only in-frame clones and lacks some. The data hold about 87,000 clones, with 74% observed a single time. The material sequenced was PBMCs. The chain has TRBV13 and TRBJ1-5; 7 positions match TRBD1. This TCR was recovered from a man aged 25-45 years in good health and CMV-seropositive. The CDR3 coding sequence is TGTGCCAGCAGCCTACGATCCGACAGGGACCAGCATTTT. The encoded protein is CASSLRSDRDQHF.